This T cell receptor beta chain emerged from a study of regulatory T cells in long-lasting Graves disease. Worth noting for this clonotype: A read error is possible here, since a much larger clone lies one base away.

Time point noted: newly diagnosed GD, antithyroid drugs for less than 3 months. PBMC RNA served as the TCR library source. Both iRepertoire HTBI primers and Arm-PCR of CDR3 regions were used to build the TCR beta libraries. MiXCR, applied by TCRdb to the multiplex PCR reads, yields one record per CDR3 protein. The sample records about 500,000 distinct CDR3 sequences, roughly 16% being singletons. V lost 1 base, J lost 7 bases, and 10 bases stayed unmatched. Germline CDR1 SGHAT, CDR2 FQNNGV. The CDR3 sequence is 16 residues long. The sample was also linked to a second study, of T cells in Graves' hyperthyroidism and ophthalmopathy. This second study says: Each patient was aged 18 to 65 and had newly diagnosed hyperthyroidism of under 2 months' duration. When the TCR CDR3 underwent first-round RT-PCR, the HTBI primer set was used. Most thyroid clonotypes with frequency above 0.001 were detected in blood.

The gene calls are TRBV11-2 and TRBJ2-1; 7 bases match TRBD2. The source was peripheral blood mononuclear cells (PBMCs), collected at new diagnosis, from a patient treated with antithyroid drugs. The sequence came from a man between 40 and 49 years old with Graves disease. The CDR3 DNA is TGTGCCAGCAGCTTAGTTGGTGGGAGGGCCTTAAATGAGCAGTTCTTC. Translation gives CASSLVGGRALNEQFF.